Described below is a single TCR beta chain sequence and its context. A read error may account for a junction end that differs from germline. This sample is part of a study of tumor-infiltrating lymphocytes in primary liver carcinoma. At the level of the study: The study included patients who were men and women aged 30 to 69 years. Lesions, classed as T1-T3 N0M0, spanned roughly 4 to 10 cm across.

RNA and DNA were co-extracted from about 20-30 mg of unsorted bulk tissue. Enrolled patients were chronically infected with HBV and treatment-naive. Researchers took samples from five separate regions of each tumor. From 500 ng total RNA, TCR beta cDNA was generated with a primer in the constant region. Slightly modified ARM-PCR with three nested multiplex PCR rounds yielded TCR beta libraries. Forward primers for TRBV1-TRBV30 and a C-beta reverse primer served the first two PCR rounds, at roughly 10 cycles each. TCRdb re-called the multiplex PCR reads with MiXCR, one entry per CDR3 protein. Of about 35,000 distinct CDR3 sequences in the sample, around 74% were seen once. CDR1 MRHNA and CDR2 SNTAGT come from the germline V gene. The CDR3 is made up of 15 amino acids.

Sequenced input: liver tumor tissue from sampling region 4. Subset here: tumor region T4, right-lateral pole. This receptor was identified in a middle-aged man with primary liver carcinoma and hepatitis B virus infection. This rearrangement joins TRBV6-4 to TRBJ2-5; D perhaps matches TRBD1 (6 bases). CDR3 bases: TGTGCCAGTGACAGGTCTAGAGGGACGGAAGAGATCCAGTACTTC. Its translation: CASDRSRGTEEIQYF.